This TCR beta chain originates from a study of blood T cell repertoires in COVID-19. Study details: Samples taken during acute and convalescent COVID-19 were collected in the United States, Italy and Spain.

Germline lookup yields CDR1 SQVTM and CDR2 ANQGSEA. This CDR3 has 13 amino acids. Germline trimming cut 6 bases from V and 4 bases from J; bases unmatched to any gene: 6. The repertoire was sequenced with immunoSEQ multiplex PCR; TCRdb's copy has only in-frame clones and lacks some. The data contain about 250,000 clones, approximately 88% of them singletons. Sequenced material: peripheral blood. This TCR came from a woman aged 25 to 39 with COVID-19, enrolled during active disease. The genes are TRBV29-1 and TRBJ1-2; the match to TRBD1 covers 9 bases. In nucleotides, the CDR3 is TGCAGCGTGCGGACAGGGGATGGCTATGGCTACACCTTC. Encoded protein: CSVRTGDGYGYTF. The full variable domain, rest sourced from reference TRBV29-1 and TRBJ1-2, is SAVISQKPSRDICQRGTSLTIQCQVDSQVTMMFWYRQQPGQSLTLIATANQGSEATYESGFVIDKFPISRPNLTFSTLTVSNMSPEDSSIYLCSVRTGDGYGYTFGSGTRLTVV.